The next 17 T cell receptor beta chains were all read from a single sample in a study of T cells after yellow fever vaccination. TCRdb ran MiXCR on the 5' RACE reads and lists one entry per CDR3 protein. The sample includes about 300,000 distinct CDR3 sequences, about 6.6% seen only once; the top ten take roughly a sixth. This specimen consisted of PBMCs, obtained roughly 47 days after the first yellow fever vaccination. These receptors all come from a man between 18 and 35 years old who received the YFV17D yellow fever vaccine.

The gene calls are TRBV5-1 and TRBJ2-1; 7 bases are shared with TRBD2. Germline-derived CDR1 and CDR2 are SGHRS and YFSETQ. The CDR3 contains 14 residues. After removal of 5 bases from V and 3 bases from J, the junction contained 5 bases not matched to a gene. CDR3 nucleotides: TGCGCCAGCAGGGGCGGGGGTGGCTACAATGAGCAGTTCTTC. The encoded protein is CASRGGGGYNEQFF.

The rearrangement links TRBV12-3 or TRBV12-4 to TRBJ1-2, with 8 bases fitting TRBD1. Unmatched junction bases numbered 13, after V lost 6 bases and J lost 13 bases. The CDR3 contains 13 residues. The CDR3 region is CASRHRGSGWTTF. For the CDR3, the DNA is TGTGCCAGCAGGCACAGGGGGTCCGGGTGGACCACCTTC.

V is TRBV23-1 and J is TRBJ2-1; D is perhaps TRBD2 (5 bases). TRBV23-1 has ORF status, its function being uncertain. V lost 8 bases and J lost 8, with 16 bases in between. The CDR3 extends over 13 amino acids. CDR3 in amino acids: CASWSRVGHEQFF. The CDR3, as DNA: TGCGCCAGCTGGTCGCGGGTGGGCCATGAGCAGTTCTTC.

The CDR3 DNA sequence: TGCAGTGCTAGAGATCCGGGCCTTCACGGCTACACCTTC. Translated: CSARDPGLHGYTF. The chain joins TRBV20-1 to TRBJ1-2; no definite D call. Trimming took 0 bases from V and 8 from J, leaving 13 bases between them. CDR1 is DFQATT and CDR2 is SNEGSKA in the germline V gene (reference sequence). CDR3 size: 13 residues.

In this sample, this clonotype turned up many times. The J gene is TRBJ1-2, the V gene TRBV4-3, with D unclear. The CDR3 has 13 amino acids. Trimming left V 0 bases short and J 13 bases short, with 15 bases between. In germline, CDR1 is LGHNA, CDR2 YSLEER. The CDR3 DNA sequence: TGCGCCAGCAGCCAAGATAGGGCCGTATTTTGCACCTTC. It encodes CASSQDRAVFCTF.

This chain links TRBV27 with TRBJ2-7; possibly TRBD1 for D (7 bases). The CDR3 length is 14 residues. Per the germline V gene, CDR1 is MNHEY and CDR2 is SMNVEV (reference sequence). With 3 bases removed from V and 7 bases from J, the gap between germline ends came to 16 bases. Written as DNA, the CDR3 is TGTGCCAGCAGTTTGGAGGGGGCAGGTGGGGAGCAGTACTTC. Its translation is CASSLEGAGGEQYF.

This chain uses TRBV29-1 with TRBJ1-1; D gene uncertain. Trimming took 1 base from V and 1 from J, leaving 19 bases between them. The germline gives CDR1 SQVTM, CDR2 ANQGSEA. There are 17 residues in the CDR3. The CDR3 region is CSVEGKTPEEPNTEAFF. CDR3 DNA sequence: TGCAGCGTTGAAGGGAAAACCCCCGAGGAGCCGAACACTGAAGCTTTCTTT.

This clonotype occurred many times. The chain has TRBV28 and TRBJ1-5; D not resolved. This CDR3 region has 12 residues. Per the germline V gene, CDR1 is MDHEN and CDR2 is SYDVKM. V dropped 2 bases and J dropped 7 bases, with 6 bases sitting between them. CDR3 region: CASSLVKQPQHF. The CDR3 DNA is TGTGCCAGCAGTTTAGTGAAGCAGCCCCAGCATTTT.

DNA for the CDR3: TGTGCCAGCAGTTACACCATCTACGAGCAGTACTTC. Amino acids: CASSYTIYEQYF. The chain joins TRBV6-2 or TRBV6-3 to TRBJ2-7; D is unclear. CDR1 and CDR2 (germline): MNHEY, SVGEGT. The CDR3 has 12 residues. Trimming cost V 2 bases and J 3 bases, with 5 bases left between them.

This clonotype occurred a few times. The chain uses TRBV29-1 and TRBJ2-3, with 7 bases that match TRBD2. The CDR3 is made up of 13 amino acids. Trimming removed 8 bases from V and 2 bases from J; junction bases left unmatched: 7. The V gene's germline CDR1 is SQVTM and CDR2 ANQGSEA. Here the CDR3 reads CSPRLAATDTQYF. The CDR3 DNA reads TGCAGCCCCCGGCTAGCGGCCACAGATACGCAGTATTTT.

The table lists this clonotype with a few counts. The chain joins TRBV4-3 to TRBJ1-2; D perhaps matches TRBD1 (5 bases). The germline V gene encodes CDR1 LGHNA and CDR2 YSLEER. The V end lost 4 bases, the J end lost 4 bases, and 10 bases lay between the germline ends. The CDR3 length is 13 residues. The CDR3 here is CASSLDRTYGYTF. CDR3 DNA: TGCGCCAGCAGCCTCGACAGAACCTATGGCTACACCTTC.

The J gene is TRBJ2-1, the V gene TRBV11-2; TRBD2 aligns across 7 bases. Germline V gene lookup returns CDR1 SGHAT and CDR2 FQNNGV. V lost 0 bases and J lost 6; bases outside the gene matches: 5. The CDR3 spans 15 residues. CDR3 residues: CASSLDAGVFNEQFF. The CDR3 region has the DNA TGTGCCAGCAGCTTAGATGCGGGGGTCTTCAATGAGCAGTTCTTC. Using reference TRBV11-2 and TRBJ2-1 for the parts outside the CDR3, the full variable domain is EAGVAQSPRYKIIEKRQSVAFWCNPISGHATLYWYQQILGQGPKLLIQFQNNGVVDDSQLPKDRFSAERLKGVDSTLKIQPAKLEDSAVYLCASSLDAGVFNEQFFGPGTRLTVL.

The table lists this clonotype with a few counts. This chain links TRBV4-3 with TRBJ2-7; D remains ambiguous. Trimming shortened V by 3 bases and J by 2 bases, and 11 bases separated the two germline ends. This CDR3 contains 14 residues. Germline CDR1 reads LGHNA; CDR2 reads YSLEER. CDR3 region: CASSQSSGPYEQYF. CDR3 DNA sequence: TGCGCCAGCAGCCAGTCCTCGGGCCCCTACGAGCAGTACTTC.

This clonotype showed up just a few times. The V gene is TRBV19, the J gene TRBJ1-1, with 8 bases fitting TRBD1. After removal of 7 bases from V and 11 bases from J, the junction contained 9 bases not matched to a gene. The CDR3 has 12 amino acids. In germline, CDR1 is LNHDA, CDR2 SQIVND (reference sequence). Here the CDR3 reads CASTPAGGDAFF. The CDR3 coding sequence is TGTGCCAGTACCCCCGCAGGGGGCGACGCTTTCTTT.

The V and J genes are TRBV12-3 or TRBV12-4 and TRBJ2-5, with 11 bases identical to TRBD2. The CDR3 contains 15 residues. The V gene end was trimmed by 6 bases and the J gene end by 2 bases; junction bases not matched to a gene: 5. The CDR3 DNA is TGTGCCAGCAGGAGACTAGCGGGGAAACAAGAGACCCAGTACTTC. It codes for CASRRLAGKQETQYF.

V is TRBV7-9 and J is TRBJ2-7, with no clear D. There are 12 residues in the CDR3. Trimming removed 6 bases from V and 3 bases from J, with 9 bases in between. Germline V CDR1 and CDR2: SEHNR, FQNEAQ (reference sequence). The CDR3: CASSSNSYEQYV. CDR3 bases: TGTGCCAGCAGTTCGAACAGCTACGAGCAGTACGTC.

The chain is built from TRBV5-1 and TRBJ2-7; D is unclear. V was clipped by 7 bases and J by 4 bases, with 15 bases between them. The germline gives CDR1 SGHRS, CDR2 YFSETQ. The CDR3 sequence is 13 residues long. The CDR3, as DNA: TGCGCCAGCTCAAAAGGTATTGGGTACGAGCAGTACTTC. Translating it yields CASSKGIGYEQYF.